The clone carrying this TCR beta chain has only a few counts. The sample comes from a study of early T cells in non-severe SARS-CoV-2 infection. Study-wide background: It was bulk RNA from unsorted whole blood that was sequenced, and the chains were unpaired.

V was clipped by 5 bases and J by 6 bases; unmatched bases: 7. CDR3 size: 16 residues. Looked up from germline, CDR1 is SGHAT and CDR2 is FQNNGV. TCRdb re-derived calls from the 5' RACE reads in MiXCR, one entry per CDR3 protein. The sample has tens of thousands of distinct CDR3 sequences, under 15% seen once. The source material was whole blood. The origin of this receptor is an adult who was a healthcare worker with PCR-confirmed SARS-CoV-2 infection or an uninfected control (not recorded which). V usage is TRBV11-2 and J usage is TRBJ2-2; TRBD2 agrees at 12 bases. In nucleotides, the CDR3 is TGTGCCAGCAGCCCATCTACTAGCGGGAGGTCCGGGGAGCTGTTTTTT. This sequence encodes CASSPSTSGRSGELFF.